The 5 T cell receptor beta chains presented below share a single source sample, sequenced in a study of radiotherapy plus CTLA-4 blockade in lung cancer. The table came from immunoSEQ multiplex PCR; TCRdb's copy has only in-frame clones and leaves some out. Altogether approximately 60,000 clones are present, 70% to 80% being singletons, with the ten largest covering under 5%. This specimen consisted of peripheral blood, obtained from a patient treated with radiotherapy plus ipilimumab. All receptors come from a human donor with non-small cell lung cancer who had a complete response to radiotherapy plus ipilimumab.

V gene TRBV30 combines with J gene TRBJ2-6; possibly TRBD1 for D (6 bases). Trimming took off 5 bases at V and 0 bases at J, with 20 bases between the two ends. The germline V gene has CDR1 GTSNPN and CDR2 SVGIG (reference sequence). This CDR3 has 18 amino acids. CDR3 amino acids: CAWSQGKGVYSGANVLTF. CDR3 in DNA: TGTGCCTGGTCCCAGGGGAAAGGGGTCTACTCTGGGGCCAACGTCCTGACTTTC.

This chain uses TRBV5-1 with TRBJ2-2; D unresolved. Trimming pared 2 bases from V and 5 bases from J, leaving 13 bases between. The germline V gene has CDR1 SGHRS and CDR2 YFSETQ. The CDR3 loop spans 15 amino acids. The CDR3 protein is CASSFGVSGTGELFF. The CDR3 nucleotides read TGCGCCAGCAGCTTCGGAGTTTCAGGAACCGGGGAGCTGTTTTTT.

The V gene is TRBV27, the J gene TRBJ2-5; 7 bases fit TRBD1. Germline-derived CDR1 and CDR2 are MNHEY and SMNVEV (reference sequence). This CDR3 has 13 amino acids. The V segment lost 4 bases and the J segment 7 bases; nucleotides outside the gene matches: 6. The CDR3: CASSSDRVATQYF. CDR3 DNA: TGTGCCAGCAGTTCAGACAGGGTGGCGACCCAGTACTTC.

In its sample, this clone was seen a few times. The CDR3 sequence: CASSFRMNTEAFF. In DNA form, the CDR3 reads TGTGCCAGCAGCTTCAGGATGAACACTGAAGCTTTCTTT. The chain joins TRBV7-2 to TRBJ1-1; D call uncertain. CDR1 and CDR2 (germline): SGHTA, FQGNSA. CDR3 length: 13 amino acids. V dropped 3 bases and J dropped 0 bases, with 5 bases sitting between them.

CDR3 sequence (DNA): TGCGCCGGCCCCTTCGGGAGAGGAATGTCCGGGGAGCTGTTTTTT. This gives the protein CAGPFGRGMSGELFF. The chain employs TRBV10-1 and TRBJ2-2; TRBD2 might be the D (6 bases). Germline V gene lookup returns CDR1 WNHNN and CDR2 SYGVQD (reference sequence). The V and J ends lost 11 bases and 6 bases respectively, with 22 bases between them. The CDR3 is 15 amino acids.